This T cell receptor beta chain is drawn from a study of blood T cell repertoires in COVID-19. TCRdb's copy holds only in-frame clones and misses some; the assay was immunoSEQ multiplex PCR. The sample includes 200,000 to 250,000 clones, over 80% seen only once; the top ten take roughly 1.9%. The V and J ends lost 0 bases and 5 bases respectively, with 10 bases between them. The germline gives CDR1 MNHEY, CDR2 SVGEGT. The CDR3 runs 14 residues. This clone was seen just once. The V gene is TRBV6-2 or TRBV6-3, the J gene TRBJ2-5; D may be TRBD1 (6 bases). The sequenced sample consisted of peripheral blood. The receptor comes from a man aged 30 to 39 who had recovered from COVID-19. The CDR3 is CASSYSGGQETQYF. The DNA for the CDR3 is TGTGCCAGCAGTTACTCTGGGGGCCAGGAGACCCAGTACTTC.